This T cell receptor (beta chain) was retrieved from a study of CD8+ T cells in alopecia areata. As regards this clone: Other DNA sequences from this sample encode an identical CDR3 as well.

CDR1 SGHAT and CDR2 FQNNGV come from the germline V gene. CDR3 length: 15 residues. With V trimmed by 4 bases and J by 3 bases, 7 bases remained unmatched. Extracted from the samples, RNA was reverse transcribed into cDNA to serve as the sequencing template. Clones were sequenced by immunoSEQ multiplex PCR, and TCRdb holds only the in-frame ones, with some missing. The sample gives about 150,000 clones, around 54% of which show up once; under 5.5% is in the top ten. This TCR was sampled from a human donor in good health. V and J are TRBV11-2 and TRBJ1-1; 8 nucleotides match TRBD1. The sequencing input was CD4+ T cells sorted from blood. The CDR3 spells CASSSSDRGDTEAFF. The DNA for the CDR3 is TGTGCCAGCAGCTCAAGTGACAGGGGAGACACTGAAGCTTTCTTT.